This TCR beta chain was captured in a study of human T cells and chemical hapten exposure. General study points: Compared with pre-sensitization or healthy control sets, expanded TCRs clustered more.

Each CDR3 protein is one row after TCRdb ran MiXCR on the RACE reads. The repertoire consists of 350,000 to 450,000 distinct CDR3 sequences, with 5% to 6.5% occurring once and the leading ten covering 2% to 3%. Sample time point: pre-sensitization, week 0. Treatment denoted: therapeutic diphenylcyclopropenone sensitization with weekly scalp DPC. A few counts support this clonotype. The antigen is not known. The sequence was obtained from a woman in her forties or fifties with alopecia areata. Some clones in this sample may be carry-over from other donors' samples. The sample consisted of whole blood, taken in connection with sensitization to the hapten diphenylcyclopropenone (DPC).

CDR3 coding DNA: TGCAGCCTTGGGGACACCCTACTCAATGAGCAGTTCTTC. This gives the protein CSLGDTLLNEQFF. The chain links TRBV20-1 to TRBJ2-1; weak D call: TRBD1 (6 bases). The CDR3 totals 13 residues. Germline V CDR1 and CDR2: DFQATT, SNEGSKA (reference sequence).